These T cell receptor beta chains were read from a single sample in a study of cytomegalovirus exposure and HLA in healthy donors. Assay used: immunoSEQ multiplex PCR; TCRdb lists only in-frame clones, some missing. The table has 200,000 to 250,000 clones, around 80% seen once. The sample consisted of PBMCs. All receptors derive from a woman aged 40 to 50 in good health and CMV-seronegative. Both conserved end residues are part of each CDR3. The order of the fields is J gene, clone size, D gene, V gene, CDR3 DNA, CDR3 protein. The D gene is left open where the match is weak. Clone size is shown for a subset of rows, as once, few, many or a class of expanded clone.

TRBJ2-1	NA	TRBD2	TRBV2	TGTGCCGGGCTGTTACTAGCGGGCAATGAGCAGTTCTTC	CAGLLLAGNEQFF
TRBJ1-3	NA	NA	TRBV2	TGTGCCAGCAGACAGGGTGCCACCAACTTTTACTCTGGAAACACCATATATTTT	CASRQGATNFYSGNTIYF
TRBJ2-3	NA	TRBD1	TRBV30	TGTGCCTACGTGGGACAGGGAGTTTTAAATACGCAGTATTTT	CAYVGQGVLNTQYF
TRBJ2-5	NA	NA	TRBV4-3	TGCGCCAGCAGCCAGGATCAGGGGTTCGAGGAGACCCAGTACTTC	CASSQDQGFEETQYF
TRBJ1-5	NA	NA	TRBV28	TGTGCCAGCAGTTCTCTAATCAGCAATCAGCCCCAGCATTTT	CASSSLISNQPQHF
TRBJ1-2	NA	NA	TRBV6-5	TGTGCCAGCAGTTCCGGCGGGGGCTACACCTTC	CASSSGGGYTF
TRBJ2-1	NA	TRBD1	TRBV9	TGTGCCAGCAGCGCAGGCCGACAGGGATTAAACAATGAGCAGTTCTTC	CASSAGRQGLNNEQFF
TRBJ1-4	NA	TRBD1	TRBV6-6	TGTGCCAGCAGGACAGGGCAGATTGAAAAACTGTTTTTT	CASRTGQIEKLFF
TRBJ2-5	NA	TRBD2	TRBV5-6	TGTGCCAGCAGCCCCGGACTAGCGGGGGACCAGGAGGTAGAGACCCAGTACTTC	CASSPGLAGDQEVETQYF
TRBJ1-1	NA	TRBD1	TRBV20-1	TGCAGTGGGGGACAGGGATCTGAAGCTTTCTTT	CSGGQGSEAFF
TRBJ1-1	NA	NA	TRBV6-5	TGTGCCAGCAGTTACGGCAGGGGTGTACCGGAGGCTTTCTTT	CASSYGRGVPEAFF
TRBJ1-1	NA	NA	TRBV19	TGTGCCAGTAGTATAGATCCGCGGGGGAACACTGAAGCTTTCTTT	CASSIDPRGNTEAFF
TRBJ2-7	once	NA	TRBV6-5	TGTGCCAGCAGTCTAAAGGGAGTGGGGGAGCAGTACTTC	CASSLKGVGEQYF
TRBJ2-7	NA	NA	TRBV18	TGTGCCAGCTCATCCCGCAGGGAAAGCGAGCAGTACTTC	CASSSRRESEQYF
TRBJ2-7	few	TRBD1	TRBV5-6	TGTGCCAGCAGCCCCGGGACAGGGGGCTACGAGCAGTACTTC	CASSPGTGGYEQYF
TRBJ2-7	NA	TRBD1	TRBV10-3	TGTGCCTCACGGACAGGGGAAATCCACCCGGGCAAGTACTTC	CASRTGEIHPGKYF
TRBJ2-1	NA	NA	TRBV29-1	TGCAGCGTTAGTCCCTACGGTTACAATGAGCAGTTCTTC	CSVSPYGYNEQFF
TRBJ2-1	NA	NA	TRBV5-1	TGCGCCAGCAGCGACGTTAGGGGGTGGTCCTACAATGAGCAGTTCTTC	CASSDVRGWSYNEQFF
TRBJ2-7	NA	TRBD2	TRBV6-6	TGTGCCAGCAGTTACTCGGGACTAGCGGGGGGGCAGGAGTACTTC	CASSYSGLAGGQEYF
TRBJ1-1	once	TRBD1	TRBV18	TGTGCCAGCTCGCGGGACAGAGTGAACACTGAAGCTTTCTTT	CASSRDRVNTEAFF
TRBJ2-4	NA	NA	TRBV19	TGTGCCAGCTCTCAGAGGGCAAACATTCAGTACTTC	CASSQRANIQYF
TRBJ2-7	many	NA	TRBV5-6	TGTGCCAGCAGCTCCTTACAGGGATTCGGATCCTACGAGCAGTACTTC	CASSSLQGFGSYEQYF
TRBJ1-2	NA	NA	TRBV19	TGTGCCAGTAGTCCCGCACAGGGAAACTATGGCTACACCTTC	CASSPAQGNYGYTF
TRBJ1-1	NA	NA	TRBV28	TGTGCCAGCAGTCTCGGTCGGGCGGGGCTTGAAGCTTTCTTT	CASSLGRAGLEAFF
TRBJ2-2	once	NA	TRBV15	TGTGCCCAAACAGGGAACACCGGGGAGCTGTTTTTT	CAQTGNTGELFF
TRBJ2-2	once	TRBD2	TRBV2	TGTGCCAGCAGTCACCAGGGACTAGCGGGGGGGTCGGGCACCGGGGAGCTGTTTTTT	CASSHQGLAGGSGTGELFF
TRBJ2-3	NA	TRBD1	TRBV7-9	TGTTCCAGCAGCTTTGGACAGGGATCAGCGACAGATACGCAGTATTTT	CSSSFGQGSATDTQYF
TRBJ1-6	few	NA	TRBV11-2	TGTGCCAGCAGCTTAACCCCAAGCAATTCACCCCTCCACTTT	CASSLTPSNSPLHF
TRBJ2-7	NA	NA	TRBV11-1	TGTGCCAGCAGCATTACCTCTGGAGAGGGGGACACGACGGAGTACTTC	CASSITSGEGDTTEYF
TRBJ2-1	NA	NA	TRBV5-4	TGTGCCAGCAGCCCGATAGAAGCGTTCTTC	CASSPIEAFF
TRBJ2-3	NA	NA	TRBV11-1	TGTGCCAGCAGCCGTACCAGTGAAGATACGCAGTATTTT	CASSRTSEDTQYF
TRBJ1-1	NA	NA	TRBV5-1	TGCGCCAGCAGCTTGACAGGGTTGGAAGCTTTCTTT	CASSLTGLEAFF
TRBJ1-2	NA	TRBD1	TRBV5-1	TGCGCCAGCAGCTTACAGGGGAACTATGGCTACACCTTC	CASSLQGNYGYTF
TRBJ1-2	NA	NA	TRBV14	TGTGCCAGCAGCCAAGATCCTGTCTATGGCTACACCTTC	CASSQDPVYGYTF
TRBJ1-1	NA	TRBD1	TRBV7-8	TGTGCCAGCAGCGTAGACAGGGTCGGCACTGAAGCTTTCTTT	CASSVDRVGTEAFF
TRBJ1-6	NA	NA	TRBV28	TGTGCCAGCAGTTTAAGGCGCGACAGCGGGGACACCAGGGGTTCACCCCTCCACTTT	CASSLRRDSGDTRGSPLHF
TRBJ2-7	NA	NA	TRBV28	TGTGCCAGCAGTATTAAGCAACAGGGGCAGTACTTC	CASSIKQQGQYF
TRBJ2-7	NA	NA	TRBV30	TGTGCCTGGAGTGAGGGGATCGGTGACGAGCAGTACTTC	CAWSEGIGDEQYF
TRBJ1-1	NA	NA	TRBV15	TGTGCCACCCCAAGGGGAGGGTCCGATAGGAGGACTGAAGCTTTCTTT	CATPRGGSDRRTEAFF
TRBJ1-2	NA	NA	TRBV2	TGTGCCAGCAGTCACCGGGACACTCCACGTAGGGGCTACACCTTC	CASSHRDTPRRGYTF
TRBJ2-3	NA	NA	TRBV6-4	TGTGCCAGCAGTGCCGGGGGTAGCACAGATACGCAGTATTTT	CASSAGGSTDTQYF
TRBJ2-1	once	NA	TRBV7-8	TGTGCCAGCAGCCCGGGGGGCAGGAGCTCCTACAATGAGCAGTTCTTC	CASSPGGRSSYNEQFF
TRBJ1-1	NA	NA	TRBV11-1	TGTGCCAGCAGCCCTAGGGACTTTAATGGGGCTTTCTTT	CASSPRDFNGAFF